Sequencing of this T cell receptor (beta chain) was carried out in a study of blood T cell repertoires in COVID-19. Turning to the study itself: The United States, Italy and Spain supplied acute and convalescent COVID-19 samples. The analysed material was cDNA or gDNA that came from T cells, B-cell-depleted T cells, or PBMCs.

CDR3 length: 14 residues. The V and J ends lost 7 bases and 4 bases, in that order; junction bases with no gene match: 6. CDR1 and CDR2 (germline): LNHDA, SQIVND (reference sequence). Authors' processing steps: Researchers report that nucleated cell counts were estimated from reference gene primer amplification. Assay: immunoSEQ multiplex PCR; the TCRdb copy retains only in-frame clones and omits some. From that table come the V and J calls and clone size; the DNA was used to work out D and trimming. The repertoire includes roughly 230,000 clones, 65% to 90% of them detected once, and around 6.8% sits in the top ten.

This chain joins TRBV19 and TRBJ2-2; TRBD1 aligns across 7 bases. This TCR was sampled from a woman in her forties or fifties with acute or convalescent COVID-19. Material: peripheral blood. In DNA form, the CDR3 reads TGTGCCAGTACAGGGGGTTCCTTCACCGGGGAGCTGTTTTTT. Translated, it gives CASTGGSFTGELFF.